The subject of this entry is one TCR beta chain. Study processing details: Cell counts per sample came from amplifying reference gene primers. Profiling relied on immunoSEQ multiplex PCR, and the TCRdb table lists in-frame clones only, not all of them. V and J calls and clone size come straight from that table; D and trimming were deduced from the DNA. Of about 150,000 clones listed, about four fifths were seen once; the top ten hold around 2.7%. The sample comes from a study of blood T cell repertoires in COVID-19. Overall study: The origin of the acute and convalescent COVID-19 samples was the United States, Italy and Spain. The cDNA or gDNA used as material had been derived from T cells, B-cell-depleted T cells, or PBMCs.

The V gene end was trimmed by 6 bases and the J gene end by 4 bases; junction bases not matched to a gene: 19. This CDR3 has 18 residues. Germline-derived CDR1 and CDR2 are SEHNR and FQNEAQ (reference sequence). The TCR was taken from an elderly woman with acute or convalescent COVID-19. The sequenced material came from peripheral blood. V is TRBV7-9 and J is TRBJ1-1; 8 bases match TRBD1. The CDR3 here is CASSSTDRGTSGGTEAFF. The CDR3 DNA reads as TGTGCCAGCAGTTCTACCGACAGGGGAACTTCTGGCGGCACTGAAGCTTTCTTT.